The 21 T cell receptor beta chains below were found in one sample sequenced in a study of T cell responses to AZD1222 COVID-19 vaccine. The repertoire was sequenced with immunoSEQ multiplex PCR; TCRdb's copy has only in-frame clones and lacks some. The top ten hold around 5% of the sample, which has approximately 120,000 clones, roughly 90% seen once. Sequencing used peripheral blood, obtained 28 days after the second AZD1222 dose. Every receptor here comes from an adult who received the AZD1222 COVID-19 vaccine.

In DNA, the CDR3 is TGTGCCAGCAGCAGGACAGGGGGAGGAGGGGAGCTGTTTTTT. It codes for CASSRTGGGGELFF. The J gene is TRBJ2-2, the V gene TRBV3-1 (or the pseudogene TRBV3-2), with 10 bases lining up with TRBD1. Unmatched junction bases numbered 5, after V lost 5 bases and J lost 8 bases. The CDR3 totals 14 residues. The germline V gene has CDR1 LGHDT and CDR2 YNNKEL (reference sequence).

The chain has TRBV7-9 and TRBJ1-1; D call uncertain. Trimming removed 5 bases from V and 4 bases from J, with 14 bases in between. CDR1 is SEHNR, CDR2 FQNEAQ, per germline (reference sequence). The CDR3 has 14 amino acids. CDR3 sequence reads: CASSLWPSGTEAFF. The CDR3 DNA reads as TGTGCCAGCAGCCTCTGGCCCTCGGGCACTGAAGCTTTCTTT.

This rearrangement joins TRBV4-3 to TRBJ2-7; TRBD1 is a possible D gene (6 bases). Germline lookup yields CDR1 LGHNA and CDR2 YSLEER. The CDR3 is 15 residues long. Trimming left V 1 base short and J 2 bases short, with 12 bases between. This CDR3 reads CASSQVWDTTYEQYF. In nucleotides, the CDR3 is TGCGCCAGCAGCCAAGTTTGGGACACAACCTACGAGCAGTACTTC.

This chain joins TRBV9 and TRBJ1-6; TRBD1 might be the D (5 bases). Trimming removed 6 bases from V and 4 bases from J, with 14 bases in between. The germline V gene has CDR1 SGDLS and CDR2 YYNGEE. CDR3 length: 15 residues. CDR3 DNA: TGTGCCAGCATGCCGGGGCCCTATTATAATTCACCCCTCCACTTT. Translated, it gives CASMPGPYYNSPLHF.

The V call is TRBV19, the J call TRBJ1-2, with TRBD1 matching over 8 bases. V was pared by 7 bases and J by 3 bases, with 7 bases of the junction left unmatched. Germline loops: CDR1 LNHDA, CDR2 SQIVND (reference sequence). The CDR3 spans 14 residues. The CDR3 nucleotides read TGTGCCAGTAAGGTTTGGGGACAGGACTATGGCTACACCTTC. Its protein is CASKVWGQDYGYTF.

The chain recombines TRBV5-1 with TRBJ1-1; 7 positions agree with TRBD1. Looked up from germline, CDR1 is SGHRS and CDR2 is YFSETQ. There are 15 residues in the CDR3. The ends lost 0 bases at V and 3 bases at J; junction bases unmatched: 5. The CDR3 DNA reads TGCGCCAGCAGCTTGGTCAGGGGGAGCGACACTGAAGCTTTCTTT. Its protein product is CASSLVRGSDTEAFF.

This chain uses TRBV5-1 with TRBJ2-3, with D uncertain. Germline CDR1 SGHRS, CDR2 YFSETQ. The CDR3 runs 16 residues. V lost 1 base and J 0 bases, leaving 12 bases between the germline ends. This CDR3 reads CASSLSAGFSTDTQYF. The DNA of the CDR3 is TGCGCCAGCAGCTTGTCTGCCGGGTTTAGCACAGATACGCAGTATTTT. The full variable domain, in which reference TRBV5-1 and TRBJ2-3 provide the parts outside the CDR3, is KAGVTQTPRYLIKTRGQQVTLSCSPISGHRSVSWYQQTPGQGLQFLFEYFSETQRNKGNFPGRFSGRQFSNSRSEMNVSTLELGDSALYLCASSLSAGFSTDTQYFGPGTRLTVL.

This sequence joins TRBV5-6 and TRBJ2-7, with D perhaps TRBD1 (5 bases). The V end lost 4 bases, the J end lost 5 bases, and 13 bases lay between the germline ends. Germline V CDR1 and CDR2: SGHDT, YYEEEE. There are 13 residues in the CDR3. The CDR3 spells CASSLRGPNEQYF. For the CDR3, the DNA is TGTGCCAGCAGCCTTAGGGGTCCCAACGAGCAGTACTTC. Variable domain in full (rest from reference TRBV5-6 and TRBJ2-7): DAGVTQSPTHLIKTRGQQVTLRCSPKSGHDTVSWYQQALGQGPQFIFQYYEEEERQRGNFPDRFSGHQFPNYSSELNVNALLLGDSALYLCASSLRGPNEQYFGPGTRLTVT.

CDR3 DNA: TGCGCCAGCAGCCAAGTAGGGACAGGGGGCGCAGCCAAAAACATTCAGTACTTC. As protein: CASSQVGTGGAAKNIQYF. V is TRBV4-1 and J is TRBJ2-4, with 12 bases matching TRBD1. Germline V gene lookup returns CDR1 MGHRA and CDR2 YSYEKL. The CDR3 extends over 18 amino acids. V trimming: 1 base; J trimming: 0 bases; junction bases outside the gene matches: 4.

CDR3 coding DNA: TGCGCCAGCAGCCAAGGAGGCGGGAGCTCCTATAATTCACCCCTCCACTTT. As protein: CASSQGGGSSYNSPLHF. V is TRBV4-1 and J is TRBJ1-6; no clear D. The CDR3 spans 17 residues. From germline, CDR1 is MGHRA and CDR2 YSYEKL. V was trimmed by 1 base and J by 0 bases, leaving 10 bases between them.

The V and J genes are TRBV20-1 and TRBJ1-6; no firm D call. V shed 3 bases and J shed 9 bases, with 15 bases lying between them. There are 14 residues in the CDR3. Looked up from germline, CDR1 is DFQATT and CDR2 is SNEGSKA (reference sequence). CDR3 in amino acids: CSASDPLRGSPLHF. The CDR3 nucleotides are TGCAGTGCTAGTGATCCCCTGCGTGGTTCACCCCTCCACTTT.

The chain carries TRBV7-9 and TRBJ2-5; 8 nucleotides line up with TRBD2. There are 17 residues in the CDR3. V gave up 6 bases and J gave up 5 bases; unmatched junction bases: 17. Germline V lookup: CDR1 SEHNR, CDR2 FQNEAQ (reference sequence). Written as DNA, the CDR3 is TGTGCCAGCAGTCGACGCCTTGGCGGGGGGCCACCCGAGACCCAGTACTTC. As protein: CASSRRLGGGPPETQYF.

The CDR3 loop is CASSLVNRGSAGELFF. The CDR3 nucleotides are TGCGCCAGCAGCTTGGTGAACAGGGGGTCAGCCGGGGAGCTGTTTTTT. The chain has TRBV5-1 and TRBJ2-2; 8 nucleotides line up with TRBD1. Per germline, CDR1 SGHRS and CDR2 YFSETQ. V lost 0 bases to trimming and J lost 6 bases; unmatched junction nucleotides: 7. The CDR3 spans 16 residues.

This chain links TRBV9 with TRBJ1-1; D perhaps matches TRBD1 (5 bases). In germline, CDR1 is SGDLS, CDR2 YYNGEE. V lost 4 bases and J lost 0, with 7 bases in between. The CDR3 has 13 amino acids. In DNA form, the CDR3 reads TGTGCCAGCAGCCCGGGACTGAACACTGAAGCTTTCTTT. Translating gives CASSPGLNTEAFF.

The rearrangement uses TRBV28 and TRBJ1-3, with D possibly TRBD1 on 5 matching bases. In germline, CDR1 is MDHEN, CDR2 SYDVKM. This CDR3 comprises 14 residues. The V and J ends lost 2 bases and 4 bases respectively, with 9 bases between them. CDR3 sequence: CASSLTQGGNTIYF. CDR3 sequence (DNA): TGTGCCAGCAGTTTAACCCAGGGAGGAAACACCATATATTTT.

V is TRBV5-8 and J is TRBJ2-7; D gene ambiguous. Trimming removed 0 bases at V and 7 bases at J, with 11 bases between. CDR1 SGHTS and CDR2 YDEGEE come from the germline V gene. The CDR3 is 13 amino acids. Here the CDR3 DNA reads TGTGCCAGCAGCTTGGCCGCCCCCCGGGAGCAGTACTTC. Translation gives CASSLAAPREQYF.

The chain links TRBV11-3 to TRBJ2-6; no clear D. Germline assignment: CDR1 SGHNT and CDR2 YENEEA. The CDR3 contains 15 residues. Trimming left V 5 bases short and J 0 bases short, with 8 bases between. The CDR3 nucleotides read TGTGCCAGCAGCGGCCCAAGCTCTGGGGCCAACGTCCTGACTTTC. Protein: CASSGPSSGANVLTF.

The rearrangement links TRBV11-3 to TRBJ1-6, with 7 bases that match TRBD1. This CDR3 is 14 amino acids long. The germline gives CDR1 SGHNT, CDR2 YENEEA. The junction had 7 bases not matched to a gene; V was cut back by 5 bases and J by 9 bases. The CDR3 sequence: CASSPDRDSSPLHF. The CDR3 DNA sequence: TGTGCCAGCAGCCCCGACAGGGACTCTTCACCCCTCCACTTT.

The gene calls are TRBV13 and TRBJ1-5; D not resolved. The V and J ends lost 0 bases and 0 bases respectively, with 6 bases between them. From germline, CDR1 is PRHDT and CDR2 FYEKMQ (reference sequence). CDR3 length: 15 residues. The CDR3, as DNA: TGTGCCAGCAGCTTAGGACAGTATAGCAATCAGCCCCAGCATTTT. This gives the protein CASSLGQYSNQPQHF. Full variable domain (remainder filled in from reference TRBV13 and TRBJ1-5): AAGVIQSPRHLIKEKRETATLKCYPIPRHDTVYWYQQGPGQDPQFLISFYEKMQSDKGSIPDRFSAQQFSDYHSELNMSSLELGDSALYFCASSLGQYSNQPQHFGDGTRLSIL.

The chain has TRBV12-5 and TRBJ1-1; no clear D gene. Trimming cost V 7 bases and J 6 bases, with 12 bases left between them. The CDR3 contains 12 residues. CDR1 and CDR2 from the germline V gene are LGHNT and FRNRAP. CDR3 DNA: TGTGCTAGTGCCGAAAGGGTTTCTGAAGCTTTCTTT. Protein: CASAERVSEAFF.

The rearrangement uses TRBV6-2 or TRBV6-3 and TRBJ2-6; D remains ambiguous. V lost 0 bases and J lost 0, with 3 bases in between. CDR1 MNHEY and CDR2 SVGEGT come from the germline V gene. CDR3 length equals 15 residues. CDR3 amino acids: CASSYSSSGANVLTF. The CDR3, as DNA: TGTGCCAGCAGTTACTCTTCCTCTGGGGCCAACGTCCTGACTTTC.